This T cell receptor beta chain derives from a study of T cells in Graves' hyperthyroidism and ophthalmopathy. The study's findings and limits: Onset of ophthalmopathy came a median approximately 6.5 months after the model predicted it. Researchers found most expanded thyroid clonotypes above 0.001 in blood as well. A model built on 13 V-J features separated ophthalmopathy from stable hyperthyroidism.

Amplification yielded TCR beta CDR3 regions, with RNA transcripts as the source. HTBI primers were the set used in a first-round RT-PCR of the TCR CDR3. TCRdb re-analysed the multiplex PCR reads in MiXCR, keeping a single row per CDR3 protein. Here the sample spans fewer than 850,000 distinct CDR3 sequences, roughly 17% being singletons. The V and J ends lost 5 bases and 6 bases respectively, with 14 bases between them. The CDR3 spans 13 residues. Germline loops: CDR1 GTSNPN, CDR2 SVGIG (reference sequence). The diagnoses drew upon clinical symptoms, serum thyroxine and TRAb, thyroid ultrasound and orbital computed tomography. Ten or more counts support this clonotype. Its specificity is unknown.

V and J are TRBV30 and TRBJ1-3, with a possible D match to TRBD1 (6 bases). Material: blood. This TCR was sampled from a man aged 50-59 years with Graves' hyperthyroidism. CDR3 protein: CAWVTGSPNTIYF. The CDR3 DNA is TGTGCCTGGGTAACAGGGTCTCCAAACACCATATATTTT.